The present entry profiles one T cell receptor (beta chain) with its context. Its target is not known. Trimming cost V 1 base and J 5 bases; bases outside gene matches: 8. This CDR3 comprises 15 residues. This sample was taken from a study of response to subunit inactivated influenza vaccine. Study-wide points: A suggestion made by the authors is that each seasonal influenza vaccination recruits few new T cells.

Via MiXCR, TCRdb re-called the RT-PCR reads, giving one row per CDR3 protein. The repertoire has 630,000 or so distinct CDR3 sequences, 15% to 18% of them found once; the top ten carry more than 9%. The chain links TRBV12-3 or TRBV12-4 to TRBJ2-7; 7 bases align to TRBD2. Sequencing was performed on PBMCs from blood, taken roughly 12 days after vaccination. The sequence came from a man aged 50 to 60 who received an inactivated influenza vaccine. The CDR3 loop is CASSLGSGHRHEQYF. As DNA, the CDR3 is TGTGCCAGCAGTTTAGGTAGCGGGCACCGTCACGAGCAGTACTTC.